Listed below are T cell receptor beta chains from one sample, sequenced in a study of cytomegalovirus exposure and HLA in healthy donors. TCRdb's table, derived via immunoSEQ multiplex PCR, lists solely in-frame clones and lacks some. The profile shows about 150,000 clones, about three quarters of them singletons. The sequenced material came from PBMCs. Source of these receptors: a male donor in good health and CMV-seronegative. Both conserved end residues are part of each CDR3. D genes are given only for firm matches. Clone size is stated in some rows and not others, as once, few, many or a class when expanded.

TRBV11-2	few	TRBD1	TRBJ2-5	CASSLDQGVRETQYF	TGTGCCAGCAGCTTAGATCAGGGGGTGCGGGAGACCCAGTACTTC
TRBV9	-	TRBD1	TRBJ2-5	CASSLRGQGGQETQYF	TGTGCCAGCAGCCTCAGGGGACAGGGGGGTCAAGAGACCCAGTACTTC
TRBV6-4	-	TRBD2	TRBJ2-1	CASSVGTSGNNEQFF	TGTGCCAGCAGTGTTGGGACTAGCGGGAACAATGAGCAGTTCTTC
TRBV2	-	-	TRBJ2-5	CASGTHQETQYF	TGTGCCAGCGGGACACATCAAGAGACCCAGTACTTC
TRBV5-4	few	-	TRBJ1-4	CASSLDPSEKLFF	TGTGCCAGCAGCTTGGATCCGTCCGAAAAACTGTTTTTT
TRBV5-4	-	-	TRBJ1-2	CASSLVGAGGYTF	TGTGCCAGCAGCTTGGTGGGGGCGGGTGGCTACACCTTC
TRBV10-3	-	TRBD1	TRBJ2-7	CAINDRASSYEQYF	TGTGCCATCAACGACAGGGCCAGCTCCTACGAGCAGTACTTC
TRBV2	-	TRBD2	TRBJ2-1	CASNAGQGIRTSGRETYNEQFF	TGTGCCAGCAACGCGGGACAAGGGATAAGGACTAGCGGGAGGGAGACCTACAATGAGCAGTTCTTC
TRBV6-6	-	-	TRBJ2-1	CASSYQGPSYNEQFF	TGTGCCAGCAGTTACCAGGGCCCATCTTACAATGAGCAGTTCTTC
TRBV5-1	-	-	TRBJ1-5	CASSSMGGDNQPQHF	TGCGCCAGCAGCTCGATGGGGGGGGACAATCAGCCCCAGCATTTT
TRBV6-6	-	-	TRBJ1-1	CASGRDRLTEAFF	TGTGCCAGCGGCCGAGACAGGCTCACTGAAGCTTTCTTT
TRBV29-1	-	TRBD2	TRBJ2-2	CSVGAGANTGELFF	TGCAGCGTTGGGGCGGGGGCGAACACCGGGGAGCTGTTTTTT
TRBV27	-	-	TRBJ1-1	CASSSGTLHTEAFF	TGTGCCAGCAGTTCGGGGACACTACACACTGAAGCTTTCTTT
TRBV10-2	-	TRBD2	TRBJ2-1	CASSEQGLAGRNEQFF	TGCGCCAGCAGTGAGCAGGGACTAGCGGGGAGGAATGAGCAGTTCTTC
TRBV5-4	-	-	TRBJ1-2	CASSAGQSNGYTF	TGTGCCAGCAGCGCAGGACAGTCTAATGGCTACACCTTC
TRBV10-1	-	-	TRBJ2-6	CASSPGSGSGANGLTF	TGCGCCAGCTCCCCGGGGAGCGGGTCTGGGGCCAACGGCCTGACTTTC
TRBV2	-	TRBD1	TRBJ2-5	CAANVGTGGGRETQYF	TGTGCCGCTAACGTTGGGACAGGGGGTGGTCGAGAGACCCAGTACTTC
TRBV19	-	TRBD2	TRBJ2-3	CASSAYRGGAPDTQYF	TGTGCCAGTAGTGCCTACCGGGGGGGGGCCCCAGATACGCAGTATTTT
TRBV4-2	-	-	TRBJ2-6	CASSQSTGNSGANGLTF	TGTGCCAGCAGCCAATCAACAGGGAACTCTGGGGCCAACGGCCTGACTTTC
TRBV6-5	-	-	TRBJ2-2	CASHGRTNTGELFF	TGTGCCAGCCATGGCAGGACAAACACCGGGGAGCTGTTTTTT
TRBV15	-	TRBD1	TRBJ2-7	CATSRDGTGDSYEQYF	TGTGCCACCAGCAGAGATGGGACAGGGGACTCCTACGAGCAGTACTTC
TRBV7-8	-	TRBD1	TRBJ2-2	CASSPTGTGKPTGSRLFF	TGTGCCAGCAGCCCCACGGGGACAGGGAAGCCCACTGGCTCCCGGCTGTTTTTT
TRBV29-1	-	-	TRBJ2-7	CSVLAASGEQYF	TGCAGCGTTTTAGCCGCCTCCGGCGAGCAGTACTTC
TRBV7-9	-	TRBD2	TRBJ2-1	CASSSGLAGVSEQFF	TGTGCCAGCAGCTCGGGACTAGCGGGAGTCAGTGAGCAGTTCTTC
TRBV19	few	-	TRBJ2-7	CASSTRSGGNSYEQYF	TGTGCCAGTAGTACGCGTAGTGGGGGGAACTCCTACGAGCAGTACTTC
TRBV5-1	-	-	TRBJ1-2	CASSLQQDYGYTF	TGCGCCAGCAGCTTGCAGCAGGACTATGGCTACACCTTC
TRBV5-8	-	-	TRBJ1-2	CASSLFGNGYTF	TGTGCCAGCAGCTTGTTCGGGAATGGCTACACCTTC
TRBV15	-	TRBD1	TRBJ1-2	CATSGGQGGGYTF	TGTGCCACCAGCGGCGGACAGGGAGGTGGCTACACCTTC
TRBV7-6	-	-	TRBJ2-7	CASSLNYEQYF	TGTGCCAGCAGCTTAAACTACGAGCAGTACTTC
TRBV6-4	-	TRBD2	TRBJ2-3	CASSDSIRAGVTSTDTQYF	TGTGCCAGCAGTGACTCGATTCGCGCGGGGGTCACTAGCACAGATACGCAGTATTTT
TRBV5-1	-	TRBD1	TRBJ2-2	CASHPSGTANTGELFF	TGCGCCAGCCACCCCTCAGGGACAGCAAACACCGGGGAGCTGTTTTTT
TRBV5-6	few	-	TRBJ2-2	CASSLRGAGTGELFF	TGTGCCAGCAGCTTGCGGGGGGCGGGCACCGGGGAGCTGTTTTTT
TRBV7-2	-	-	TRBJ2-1	CASHLTKSKAYNEQFF	TGTGCCAGCCACTTAACTAAATCCAAAGCCTACAATGAGCAGTTCTTC
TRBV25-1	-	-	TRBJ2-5	CASSESGRRQETQYF	TGTGCCAGCAGTGAGTCAGGGAGGCGTCAAGAGACCCAGTACTTC
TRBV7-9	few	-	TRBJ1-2	CASSFQRQTNYGYTF	TGTGCCAGCAGCTTCCAGCGTCAGACTAACTATGGCTACACCTTC
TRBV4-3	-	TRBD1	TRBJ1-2	CASSPTQGAYGYTF	TGCGCCAGCAGCCCAACGCAGGGGGCCTATGGCTACACCTTC
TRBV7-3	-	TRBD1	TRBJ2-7	CASSQGTGGAYEQYF	TGTGCCAGCAGCCAGGGGACAGGGGGCGCGTACGAGCAGTACTTC
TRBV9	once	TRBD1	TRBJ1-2	CASSGGGNYGYTF	TGTGCCAGCAGCGGAGGGGGCAACTATGGCTACACCTTC
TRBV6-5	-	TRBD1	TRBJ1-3	CASSQDRFSGNTIYF	TGTGCCAGCAGCCAGGACAGGTTCTCTGGAAACACCATATATTTT
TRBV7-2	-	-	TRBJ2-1	CASSLSQVSYNEQFF	TGTGCCAGCAGCTTATCGCAGGTCTCCTACAATGAGCAGTTCTTC
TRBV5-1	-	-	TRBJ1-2	CASSLVDLTASPGYGYTF	TGCGCCAGCAGCTTGGTGGATTTGACAGCTTCTCCCGGCTATGGCTACACCTTC
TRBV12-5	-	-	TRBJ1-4	CASGLVHGGRPTNEKLFF	TGTGCTAGTGGTTTGGTACACGGCGGCAGACCAACTAATGAAAAACTGTTTTTT
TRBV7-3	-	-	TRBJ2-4	CASSLRRPGFTENSQYF	TGTGCCAGCAGCCTAAGACGTCCCGGTTTTACCGAAAACAGTCAGTACTTC
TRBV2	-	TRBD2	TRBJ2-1	CASRPGLAGTEQFF	TGTGCCAGCAGGCCCGGACTAGCGGGGACCGAGCAGTTCTTC
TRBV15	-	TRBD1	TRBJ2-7	CATSSGQGGPYEQYF	TGTGCCACCAGCAGCGGACAGGGAGGCCCCTACGAGCAGTACTTC
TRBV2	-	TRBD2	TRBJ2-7	CASARLAGGTYEQYF	TGTGCCAGCGCCCGACTAGCGGGGGGGACCTACGAGCAGTACTTC
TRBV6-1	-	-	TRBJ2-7	CASIPMTNDYEQYF	TGTGCCAGCATCCCGATGACTAATGACTACGAGCAGTACTTC
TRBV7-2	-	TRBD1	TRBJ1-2	CASSLGMDRVFGGYTF	TGTGCCAGCAGCTTAGGGATGGACAGGGTTTTTGGTGGCTACACCTTC
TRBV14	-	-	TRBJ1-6	CASRPSGGNSPLHF	TGTGCCAGCAGACCCAGTGGAGGGAATTCACCCCTCCACTTT
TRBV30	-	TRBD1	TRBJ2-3	CAWSLPPGQGTHTQYF	TGTGCCTGGAGTCTCCCACCGGGACAGGGGACCCATACGCAGTATTTT
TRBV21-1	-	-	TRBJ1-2	CASIDREGGRAYTF	TGTGCCAGCATAGATCGTGAAGGGGGCCGAGCCTACACCTTC
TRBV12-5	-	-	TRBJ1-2	CASGGTIQGGGGYTF	TGTGCTAGTGGCGGGACAATACAGGGTGGTGGAGGCTACACCTTC
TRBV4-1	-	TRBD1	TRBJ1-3	CASSPTGAGNTIYF	TGCGCCAGCAGCCCGACAGGGGCCGGCAACACCATATATTTT
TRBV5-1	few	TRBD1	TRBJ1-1	CASSTRTGRAEAFF	TGCGCCAGCAGCACGAGGACAGGGCGGGCTGAAGCTTTCTTT
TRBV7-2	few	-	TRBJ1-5	CASSLGALYSNQPQHF	TGTGCCAGCAGCTTGGGGGCTCTCTATAGCAATCAGCCCCAGCATTTT
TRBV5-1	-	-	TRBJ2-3	CASSRRPKDTQYF	TGCGCCAGCTCTAGGAGGCCGAAGGATACGCAGTATTTT
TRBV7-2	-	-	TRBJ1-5	CASSLGGGRNQPQHF	TGTGCCAGCAGCTTAGGGGGGGGCCGCAATCAGCCCCAGCATTTT
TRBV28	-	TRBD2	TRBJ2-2	CASSTSGLAVYTGELFF	TGTGCCAGCAGTACGTCAGGACTAGCGGTGTACACCGGGGAGCTGTTTTTT
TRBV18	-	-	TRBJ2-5	CASSPLEIRQGGGTQYF	TGTGCCAGCTCACCACTGGAGATCCGGCAGGGAGGTGGGACCCAGTACTTC